This T cell receptor (beta chain) was identified during a study of cytomegalovirus exposure and HLA in healthy donors. Study-level points and caveats: Despite most TCR sequences being rare, some public TCRs occurred in many donors. The study labeled 150 to 200 TCR beta chains cytomegalovirus-associated. According to a later analysis, TCR clusters from the first cohort tended to co-occur in the 120 or so validation repertoires.

Germline V gives CDR1 SGHTA, CDR2 FQGNSA. V shed 8 bases, J shed 7 bases, and the junction held 11 bases outside the gene matches. The CDR3 is 15 residues long. The protocol was immunoSEQ multiplex PCR, while the TCRdb copy is restricted to in-frame clones and leaves out a portion. The table lists some 150,000 clones, approximately 90% of them singletons. Concerning this clone: Its antigen is unidentified.

Separate from the 666-subject first cohort, the roughly 120-subject validation cohort was the one that the donors belonged to. This chain links TRBV7-2 with TRBJ1-5, with 10 positions matching TRBD1. The TCR comes from a man aged 18 to 30 in good health and CMV-seronegative. Input material: PBMCs. This CDR3 is CASGKGGQGRQPQHF. CDR3 DNA: TGTGCCAGCGGTAAAGGGGGACAGGGGAGGCAGCCCCAGCATTTT.